The T cell receptor beta chain described here comes from a study of T cell responses to AZD1222 COVID-19 vaccine. Sequenced by immunoSEQ multiplex PCR; TCRdb stores in-frame clones only, minus some. The data contain 120,000 or so clones, around 92% of them singletons. Germline values: CDR1 SEHNR, CDR2 FQNEAQ (reference sequence). J was trimmed by 2 bases and V by 5 bases; bases with no gene match: 6. The CDR3 covers 14 residues. The origin of this receptor is an adult in good health. V usage is TRBV7-9 and J usage is TRBJ2-7; TRBD1 matches at 7 bases. Sequencing used peripheral blood, obtained on day 0 of AZD1222 vaccination. The CDR3 bases are TGTGCCAGCAGCCCACCGGGGACAGCCTACGAGCAGTACTTC. It codes for CASSPPGTAYEQYF.